This is a list of T cell receptor beta chains from one sample in a study of T cells in Graves' hyperthyroidism and ophthalmopathy. Each CDR3 protein is one row after TCRdb ran MiXCR on the multiplex PCR reads. This table holds about 130,000 distinct CDR3 sequences, over 20% found once. Sequenced input: blood. These receptor sequences come from a woman aged 45-65 years with Graves' hyperthyroidism that later progressed to Graves' ophthalmopathy. CDR3s include the opening cysteine and the closing phenylalanine or tryptophan. The D gene is left open where the match is weak. Clone sizes are given selectively: once, few, many, or a class where the clone is expanded.

TRBJ2-5 many TRBD1 TRBV7-9 TGTGCCAGCAGCGTATTGACAGGGTTGGGAGAGACCCAGTACTTC CASSVLTGLGETQYF
TRBJ2-2 NA NA TRBV20-1 TGCAGTGCTATACTGCAGACCGGGGAGCTGTTTTTT CSAILQTGELFF
TRBJ2-6 NA TRBD2 TRBV19 TGTGCCAGTAGTATGGGAGGGTTCGGGGCCAACGTCCTGACTTTC CASSMGGFGANVLTF
TRBJ2-1 NA TRBD1 TRBV2 TGTGCCAGCAGTGAACCGGGACAGGGGTTGAATGAGCAGTTCTTC CASSEPGQGLNEQFF
TRBJ2-5 many NA TRBV5-1 TGCGCCAGCAGGAAACGAACAGGGCAAGAGACCCAGTACTTC CASRKRTGQETQYF
TRBJ2-3 NA NA TRBV20-1 TGCAGTGCTGCCCGGGACAAGACAGATACGCAGTATTTT CSAARDKTDTQYF
TRBJ1-1 few TRBD1 TRBV7-9 TGTGCCAGCAGCTTACGACAGGGCCCGAACACTGAAGCTTTCTTT CASSLRQGPNTEAFF
TRBJ2-7 NA TRBD1 TRBV3-1 TGTGCCTGCAGCCCCTGGACAGGCCACTACGAGCAGTACTTC CACSPWTGHYEQYF
TRBJ2-2 few NA TRBV6-6 TGTGCCAGCAGTTACAGGGAGTCTGGCACCGGGGAGCTGTTTTTT CASSYRESGTGELFF
TRBJ2-1 NA TRBD2 TRBV3-1 TGTGCCAGCAGCCAAGATTCGGGAGGGCGGGATTACAGCTCCTACAATGAGCAGTTCTTC CASSQDSGGRDYSSYNEQFF
TRBJ2-5 many NA TRBV20-1 TGCAGTGCCAGAAGGGGCCAAGAGACCCAGTACTTC CSARRGQETQYF
TRBJ2-7 NA NA TRBV24-1 TGTGCCACCAGCGCCCGGGACCCCCCCTACGAGCAGTACTTC CATSARDPPYEQYF
TRBJ1-3 many NA TRBV28 TGTGCCAGCAGCTGGGGAGACATCGGCTCTGGAAACACCATATATTTT CASSWGDIGSGNTIYF
TRBJ2-5 many NA TRBV28 TGTGCCAGCAACGCAGGGGAGACCCAGTACTTC CASNAGETQYF
TRBJ1-6 few NA TRBV20-1 TGCAGTGCAACCCAACACGATACGGTGAATTCACCCCTCCACTTT CSATQHDTVNSPLHF
TRBJ1-2 many NA TRBV28 TGTGCCAGCAGTTTAACCGTATTCCAAGGCTACACCTTC CASSLTVFQGYTF